The rows below give T cell receptor beta chains drawn from one sample of a study of blood T cell repertoires in COVID-19. The protocol was immunoSEQ multiplex PCR, while the TCRdb copy is restricted to in-frame clones and leaves out a portion. The data hold about 320,000 clones, with 85% to 95% observed a single time. Sequenced material: PBMCs or T cells enriched from blood (not recorded which). Every receptor here comes from a woman aged 25 to 39 who had been exposed to COVID-19. The CDR3 runs from the conserved cysteine through the conserved F or W. The order of the fields is clone size, V gene, J gene, D gene, CDR3 DNA, CDR3 protein. The D gene is left open where the match is weak. A clone size is listed for some rows: how often the clone was seen (once, few, many), or a class if it is expanded.

size: .
V: TRBV3-1/TRBV3-2
J: TRBJ2-7
D: TRBD2
DNA: TGTGCCAGCAGCCAGCGGACTAGCAGTGAGCAGTACTTC
CDR3: CASSQRTSSEQYF

size: few
V: TRBV19
J: TRBJ2-2
D: TRBD2
DNA: TGTGCCAGTAGTCCCCATAGCGGGGTTGCCACCGGGGAGCTGTTTTTT
CDR3: CASSPHSGVATGELFF

size: .
V: TRBV7-6
J: TRBJ2-2
D: TRBD1
DNA: TGTGCCAGCAGCTTTGGACAGGGCGAGAACACCGGGGAGCTGTTTTTT
CDR3: CASSFGQGENTGELFF

size: .
V: TRBV6-5
J: TRBJ1-6
D: .
DNA: TGTGCCAGCAGTTACTCTGGGCAGGGTATGAGTTCACCCCTCCACTTT
CDR3: CASSYSGQGMSSPLHF

size: once
V: TRBV5-4
J: TRBJ2-3
D: TRBD2
DNA: TGTGCCAGCAGCTTGGAGACTAGCTCCGGCACAGATACGCAGTATTTT
CDR3: CASSLETSSGTDTQYF

size: .
V: TRBV4-3
J: TRBJ1-2
D: .
DNA: TGCGCCAGCAGCCAAGAGGGAGGTTATGGCTACACCTTC
CDR3: CASSQEGGYGYTF

size: .
V: TRBV6-1
J: TRBJ1-3
D: .
DNA: TGTGCCAGCAGTGAAGCGCTTCCAGGGGAGGGTGGAAACACCATATATTTT
CDR3: CASSEALPGEGGNTIYF

size: .
V: TRBV6-4
J: TRBJ2-5
D: TRBD2
DNA: TGTGCCAGCAGTGAACCCGGGACTAGCGGGGGCCTTACGTACCAAGAGACCCAGTACTTC
CDR3: CASSEPGTSGGLTYQETQYF

size: .
V: TRBV5-1
J: TRBJ1-1
D: .
DNA: TGCGCCAGCAGCTTGGGATTTCGGGGTCCGCAGGACACTGAAGCTTTCTTT
CDR3: CASSLGFRGPQDTEAFF

size: .
V: TRBV9
J: TRBJ2-1
D: .
DNA: TGTGCCAGCAGCGGGGGGCCGGCCCTCAATGAGCAGTTCTTC
CDR3: CASSGGPALNEQFF

size: few
V: TRBV6-1
J: TRBJ2-3
D: .
DNA: TGTGCCAGCAGTGAACTGGGACACATTAGCACAGATACGCAGTATTTT
CDR3: CASSELGHISTDTQYF

size: .
V: TRBV5-6
J: TRBJ1-1
D: TRBD1
DNA: TGTGCCAGCAGCTTGGGGGCCTTTTGGACAGGGAACACTGAAGCTTTCTTT
CDR3: CASSLGAFWTGNTEAFF

size: .
V: TRBV2
J: TRBJ1-2
D: TRBD1
DNA: TGTGCCAGCCGGGACAGGGAGTACTATGGCTACACCTTC
CDR3: CASRDREYYGYTF

size: once
V: TRBV6-4
J: TRBJ1-5
D: TRBD1
DNA: TGTGCCAGGGTTCACCGACAGGGGGTTAGCAATCAGCCCCAGCATTTT
CDR3: CARVHRQGVSNQPQHF

size: .
V: TRBV7-9
J: TRBJ1-2
D: TRBD1
DNA: TGTGCCAGCAGCTACTATACAGGGGGACACTATGGCTACACCTTC
CDR3: CASSYYTGGHYGYTF

size: .
V: TRBV5-1
J: TRBJ1-6
D: TRBD1
DNA: TGCGCCAGCAGGCGTGACAGGGGGGTTTCACCCCTCCACTTT
CDR3: CASRRDRGVSPLHF

size: .
V: TRBV6-5
J: TRBJ2-7
D: TRBD1
DNA: TGTGCCAGCAGGGGAATAAACAGGGGAACCGGCGAGCAGTACTTC
CDR3: CASRGINRGTGEQYF

size: few
V: TRBV6-4
J: TRBJ2-2
D: TRBD2
DNA: TGTGCCAGCAGTGAAGTCGTCAGCGGGGGAACCGGGGAGCTGTTTTTT
CDR3: CASSEVVSGGTGELFF

size: .
V: TRBV7-2
J: TRBJ1-2
D: .
DNA: TGTGCCAGCAGCTTAGAGGTGTGGGGCGATTTTATCTATGGCTACACCTTC
CDR3: CASSLEVWGDFIYGYTF

size: .
V: TRBV3-1/TRBV3-2
J: TRBJ2-5
D: TRBD2
DNA: TGTGCCAGCAGCCAAAGGCTAGCGGGGGCGCCTGGGACCCAGTACTTC
CDR3: CASSQRLAGAPGTQYF

size: once
V: TRBV5-1
J: TRBJ1-1
D: .
DNA: TGCGCCAGCAGAGCTGGGGGGGTTTCGGGCACTGAAGCTTTCTTT
CDR3: CASRAGGVSGTEAFF

size: few
V: TRBV5-1
J: TRBJ2-2
D: TRBD2
DNA: TGCGCCAGCAGCACCGGACTAGCGTCGGGCGGGGAGCTGTTTTTT
CDR3: CASSTGLASGGELFF

size: .
V: TRBV13
J: TRBJ1-2
D: TRBD1
DNA: TGTGCCAGCAGGGGACCCCGGGACAGGGGGCGAGGTGGCTACACCTTC
CDR3: CASRGPRDRGRGGYTF

size: .
V: TRBV4-3
J: TRBJ1-2
D: .
DNA: TGCGCCAGCAGCCAAGATCTCTCTCCCTATGGCTACACCTTC
CDR3: CASSQDLSPYGYTF

size: .
V: TRBV27
J: TRBJ2-1
D: TRBD2
DNA: TGTGCCAGCAGGATCGGGGGGACCTACAATGAGCAGTTCTTC
CDR3: CASRIGGTYNEQFF

size: .
V: TRBV12-2
J: TRBJ1-2
D: .
DNA: TGTGCAAGTCGCTTAACAGCCAGGCTCTATGGCTACACCTTC
CDR3: CASRLTARLYGYTF

size: .
V: TRBV19
J: TRBJ2-6
D: TRBD1
DNA: TGTGCCAGTACATCGGACAGGGGCTCTGGGGCCAACGTCCTGACTTTC
CDR3: CASTSDRGSGANVLTF

size: .
V: TRBV11-2
J: TRBJ2-1
D: .
DNA: TGTGCCAGCAGCTTAGAGAGGGGGGGCATGTACAATGAGCAGTTCTTC
CDR3: CASSLERGGMYNEQFF

size: .
V: TRBV10-3
J: TRBJ1-5
D: .
DNA: TGTGCCATCAGCCGGACAGCAGATAGCAATCAGCCCCAGCATTTT
CDR3: CAISRTADSNQPQHF

size: .
V: TRBV9
J: TRBJ1-1
D: .
DNA: TGTGCCAGCTCCGGGGGGAACACTGAAGCTTTCTTT
CDR3: CASSGGNTEAFF

size: .
V: TRBV4-3
J: TRBJ1-2
D: .
DNA: TGCGCCAGCAGCCAATCCCTAGGGCAGGGTCGTTATGGCTACACCTTC
CDR3: CASSQSLGQGRYGYTF

size: .
V: TRBV5-1
J: TRBJ2-3
D: TRBD2
DNA: TGCGCCAGCAGCATGACTAGCGGCTTCACAGATACGCAGTATTTT
CDR3: CASSMTSGFTDTQYF

size: .
V: TRBV10-3
J: TRBJ2-7
D: TRBD1
DNA: TGTGCCATCAGTGAGTCGGGACAGGGAACCTACGAGCAGTACTTC
CDR3: CAISESGQGTYEQYF

size: .
V: TRBV11-1
J: TRBJ2-3
D: TRBD2
DNA: TGTGCCAGCAGCTCTCCGGCGGGGGGGCCCCCAGATACGCAGTATTTT
CDR3: CASSSPAGGPPDTQYF

size: .
V: TRBV19
J: TRBJ1-5
D: .
DNA: TGTGCCAGTAGCACCCGGCGGGGGGCGGGAAGCAATCAGCCCCAGCATTTT
CDR3: CASSTRRGAGSNQPQHF